This T cell receptor (beta chain) was sequenced for a study of shared clonotypes between healthy human individuals. Data came from immunoSEQ multiplex PCR; TCRdb stores just in-frame clones and leaves some out. Of about 490,000 clones listed, 81% are singletons. The CDR3 spans 13 residues. Germline V gene data show CDR1 as MDHEN and CDR2 as SYDVKM. Of note for this clone: The junction departs from the called germline gene at one end, perhaps through a read error.

This clonotype was obtained from a middle-aged woman in good health. Some clones in this sample may be carry-over from other donors' samples. The material sequenced was PBMCs. This chain links TRBV28 with TRBJ2-3; 8 bases match TRBD1. The CDR3 DNA follows: TGTGCCAGCAGTTTAGAGGGGACAGGTACGCAGTATTTT. It yields the protein CASSLEGTGTQYF.